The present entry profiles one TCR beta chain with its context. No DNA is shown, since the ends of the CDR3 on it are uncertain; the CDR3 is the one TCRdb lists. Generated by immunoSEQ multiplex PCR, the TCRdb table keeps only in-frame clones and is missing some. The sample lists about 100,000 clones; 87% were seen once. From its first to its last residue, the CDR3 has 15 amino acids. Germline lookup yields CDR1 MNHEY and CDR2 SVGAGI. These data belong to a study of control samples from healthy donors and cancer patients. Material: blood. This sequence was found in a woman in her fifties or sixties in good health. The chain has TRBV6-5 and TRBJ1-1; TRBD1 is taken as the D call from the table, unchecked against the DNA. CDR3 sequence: CASSSSDRGNTEAFF.